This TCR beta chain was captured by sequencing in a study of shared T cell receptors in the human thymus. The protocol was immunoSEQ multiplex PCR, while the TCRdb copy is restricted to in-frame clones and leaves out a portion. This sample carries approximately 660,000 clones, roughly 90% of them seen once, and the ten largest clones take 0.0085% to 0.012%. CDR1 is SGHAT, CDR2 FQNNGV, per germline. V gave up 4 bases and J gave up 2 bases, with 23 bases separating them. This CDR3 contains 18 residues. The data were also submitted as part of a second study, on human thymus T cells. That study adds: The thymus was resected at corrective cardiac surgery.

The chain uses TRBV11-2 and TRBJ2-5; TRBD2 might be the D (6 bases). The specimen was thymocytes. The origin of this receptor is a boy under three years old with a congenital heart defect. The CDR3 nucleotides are TGTGCCAGCAGCTCAAAGAGGTCGGGGGAGGCCGTTCAAGAGACCCAGTACTTC. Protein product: CASSSKRSGEAVQETQYF.